This TCR beta chain was sequenced during a study of blood T cell repertoires in COVID-19. Study background: Sources were T cells, B-cell-depleted T cells, or PBMCs; the material itself was cDNA or gDNA.

The study assigned cohorts using participant-reported clinical history. Recovered Cohort 3 donors showed two negative PCRs, clearance, or symptom resolution. Sequencing was performed with immunoSEQ multiplex PCR; in TCRdb, only in-frame clones are kept and a portion is missing. This sample has a few hundred thousand clones; about nine tenths occur once, and the top ten carry 6.5% to 8.5%. The CDR3 contains 13 residues. The germline V gene has CDR1 SGHNT and CDR2 YYREEE (reference sequence). Trimming cost V 2 bases and J 3 bases, with 9 bases left between them. The sequence came from a woman aged 55 to 70 who had recovered from COVID-19. The sequencing input was PBMCs or T cells enriched from blood (not recorded which). V usage is TRBV5-4 and J usage is TRBJ2-7; tentative D call: TRBD2 (6 bases). The CDR3 sequence: CASSFWGDYEQYV. The CDR3 DNA is TGTGCCAGCAGCTTTTGGGGGGACTACGAGCAGTACGTC.